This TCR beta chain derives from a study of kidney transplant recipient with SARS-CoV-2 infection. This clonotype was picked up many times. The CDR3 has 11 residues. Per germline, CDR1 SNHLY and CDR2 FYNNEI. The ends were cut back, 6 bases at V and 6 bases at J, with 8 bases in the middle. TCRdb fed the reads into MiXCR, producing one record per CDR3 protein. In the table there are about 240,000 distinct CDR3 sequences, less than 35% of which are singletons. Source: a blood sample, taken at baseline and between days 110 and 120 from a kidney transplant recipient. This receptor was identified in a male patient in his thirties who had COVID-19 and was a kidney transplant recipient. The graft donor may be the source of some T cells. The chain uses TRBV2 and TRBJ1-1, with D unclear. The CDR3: CASRSSPEAFF. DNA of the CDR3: TGTGCCAGCAGGTCCAGCCCTGAAGCTTTCTTT.